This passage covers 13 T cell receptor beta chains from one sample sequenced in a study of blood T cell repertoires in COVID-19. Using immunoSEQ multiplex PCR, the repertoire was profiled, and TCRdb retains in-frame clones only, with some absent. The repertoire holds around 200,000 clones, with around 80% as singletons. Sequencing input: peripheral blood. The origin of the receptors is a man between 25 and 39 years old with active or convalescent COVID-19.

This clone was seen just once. The chain's CDR3 is CASSLGTGFFYGYTF. CDR3 DNA: TGTGCCAGCAGTTTGGGGACAGGGTTTTTCTATGGCTACACCTTC. The genes are TRBV27 and TRBJ1-2; 9 nucleotides line up with TRBD1. V was clipped by 3 bases and J by 4 bases; unmatched bases: 6. The CDR3 runs to 15 residues. Germline CDR1 is MNHEY and CDR2 is SMNVEV (reference sequence).

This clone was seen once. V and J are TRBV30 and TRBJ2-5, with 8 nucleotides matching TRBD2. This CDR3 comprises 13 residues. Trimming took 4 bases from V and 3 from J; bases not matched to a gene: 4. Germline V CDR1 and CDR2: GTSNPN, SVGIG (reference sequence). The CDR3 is CAWNPGLEETQYF. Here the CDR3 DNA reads TGTGCCTGGAACCCGGGACTAGAAGAGACCCAGTACTTC.

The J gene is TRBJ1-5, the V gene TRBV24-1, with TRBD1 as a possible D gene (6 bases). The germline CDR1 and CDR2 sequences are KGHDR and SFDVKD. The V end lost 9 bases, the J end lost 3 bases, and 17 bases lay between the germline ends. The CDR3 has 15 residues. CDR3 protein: CATAIYRVNNQPQHF. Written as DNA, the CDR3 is TGTGCCACCGCCATTTACAGGGTAAACAATCAGCCCCAGCATTTT.

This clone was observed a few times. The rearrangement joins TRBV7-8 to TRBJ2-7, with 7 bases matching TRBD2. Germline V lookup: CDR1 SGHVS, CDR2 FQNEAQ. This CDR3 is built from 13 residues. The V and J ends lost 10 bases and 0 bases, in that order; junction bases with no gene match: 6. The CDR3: CAIGAGPSYEQYF. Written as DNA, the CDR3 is TGTGCCATAGGAGCGGGACCCTCCTACGAGCAGTACTTC.

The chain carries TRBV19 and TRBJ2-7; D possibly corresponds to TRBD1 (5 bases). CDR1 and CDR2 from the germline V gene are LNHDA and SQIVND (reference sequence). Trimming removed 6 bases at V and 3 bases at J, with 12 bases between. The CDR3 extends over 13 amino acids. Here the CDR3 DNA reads TGTGCCAGTAGCCCAGGGTTGCGCTACGAGCAGTACGTC. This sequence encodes CASSPGLRYEQYV.

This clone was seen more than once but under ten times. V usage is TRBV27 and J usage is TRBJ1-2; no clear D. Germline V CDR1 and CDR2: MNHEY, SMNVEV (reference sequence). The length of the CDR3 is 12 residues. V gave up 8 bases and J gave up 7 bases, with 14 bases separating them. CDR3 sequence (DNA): TGTGCCAGCGGGTCCGAGGGAACTGGCTACACCTTC. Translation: CASGSEGTGYTF.

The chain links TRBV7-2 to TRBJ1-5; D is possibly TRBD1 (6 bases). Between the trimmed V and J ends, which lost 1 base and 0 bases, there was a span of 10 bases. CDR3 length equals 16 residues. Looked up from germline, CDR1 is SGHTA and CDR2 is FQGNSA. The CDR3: CASSLVGGNSNQPQHF. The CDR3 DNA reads TGTGCCAGCAGCTTAGTAGGGGGTAATAGCAATCAGCCCCAGCATTTT.

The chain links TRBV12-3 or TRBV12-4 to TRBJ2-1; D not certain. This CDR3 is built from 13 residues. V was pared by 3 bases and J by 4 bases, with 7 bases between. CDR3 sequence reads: CASSFGQYNEQFF. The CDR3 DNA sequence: TGTGCCAGCAGTTTTGGTCAGTACAATGAGCAGTTCTTC.

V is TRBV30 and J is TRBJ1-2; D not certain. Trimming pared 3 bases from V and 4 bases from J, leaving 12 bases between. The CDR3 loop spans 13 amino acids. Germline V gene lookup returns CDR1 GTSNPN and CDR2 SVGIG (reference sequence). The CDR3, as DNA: TGTGCCTGGAGGGCCACGCCGGGCTATGGCTACACCTTC. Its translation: CAWRATPGYGYTF.

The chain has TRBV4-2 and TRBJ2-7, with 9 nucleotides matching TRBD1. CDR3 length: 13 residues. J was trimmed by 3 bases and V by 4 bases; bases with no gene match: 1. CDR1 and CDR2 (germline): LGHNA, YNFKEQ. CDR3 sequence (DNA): TGTGCCAGCAGCCGGGGACAGGGCTACGAGCAGTACGTC. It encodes CASSRGQGYEQYV.

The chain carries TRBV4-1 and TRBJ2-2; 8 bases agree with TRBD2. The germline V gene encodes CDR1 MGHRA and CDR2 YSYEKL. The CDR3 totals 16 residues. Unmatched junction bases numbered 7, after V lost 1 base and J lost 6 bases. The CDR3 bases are TGCGCCAGCAGCCAAGCAGTGGCAGCGGGGGCCGGGGAGCTGTTTTTT. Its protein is CASSQAVAAGAGELFF.

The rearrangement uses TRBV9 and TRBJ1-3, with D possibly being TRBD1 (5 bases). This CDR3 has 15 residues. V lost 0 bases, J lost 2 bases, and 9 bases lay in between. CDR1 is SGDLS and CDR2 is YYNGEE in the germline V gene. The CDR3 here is CASSVDGGTGNTIYF. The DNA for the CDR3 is TGTGCCAGCAGCGTAGACGGGGGGACTGGAAACACCATATATTTT.

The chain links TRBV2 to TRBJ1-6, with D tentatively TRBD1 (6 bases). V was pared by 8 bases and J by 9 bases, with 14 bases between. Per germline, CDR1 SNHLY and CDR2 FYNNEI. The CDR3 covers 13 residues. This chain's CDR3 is CASLQGFGSPLHF. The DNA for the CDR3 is TGTGCCAGCCTACAGGGATTTGGTTCACCCCTCCACTTT.